A selection of T cell receptor beta chains follows, all from one sample in a study of shared clonotypes between healthy human individuals. Clones were sequenced by immunoSEQ multiplex PCR, and TCRdb holds only the in-frame ones, with some missing. In the table there are about 2.4 million clones, roughly 93% of which are singletons. Material for sequencing was naive CD4+ T cells from PBMCs. These receptor sequences come from a man younger than 35 in good health. Some clones in this sample may be carry-over from other donors' samples. The CDR3 runs from the conserved cysteine through the conserved F or W. The D gene is left open where the match is weak. Clone size is given for some rows only: seen once, a few or many times, or a class if the clone is expanded.

TRBV6-6	NA	NA	TRBJ2-7	CASRGSGEQYF	TGTGCCAGCAGGGGATCCGGCGAGCAGTACTTC
TRBV7-2	TRBD2	NA	TRBJ2-4	CASSLAGGRAYIQYF	TGTGCCAGCAGCTTAGCGGGCGGGAGGGCCTACATTCAGTACTTC
TRBV28	NA	NA	TRBJ1-5	CASSLVGSLQHF	TGTGCCAGCAGTTTAGTGGGGTCTCTCCAGCATTTT
TRBV5-5	NA	NA	TRBJ1-1	CASTRDPGTTEAFF	TGTGCCAGCACCCGGGACCCAGGGACCACTGAAGCTTTCTTT
TRBV4-2	NA	NA	TRBJ1-3	CASSPLGEAGNTIYF	TGTGCCAGCAGCCCCCTGGGCGAAGCGGGTAACACCATATATTTT
TRBV11-2	NA	NA	TRBJ1-5	CASSTLGEPNSNQPQHF	TGTGCCAGCAGCACCTTGGGAGAACCGAATAGCAATCAGCCCCAGCATTTT
TRBV2	TRBD2	NA	TRBJ2-2	CASSERAGDTGELFF	TGTGCCAGCAGTGAACGGGCGGGAGACACCGGGGAGCTGTTTTTT
TRBV20-1	NA	NA	TRBJ1-2	CSPNYGYTF	TGCAGTCCAAACTATGGCTACACCTTC
TRBV27	TRBD1	once	TRBJ1-2	CASRRTGYNYGYTF	TGTGCCAGCAGGCGGACAGGTTATAACTATGGCTACACCTTC
TRBV18	NA	once	TRBJ1-3	CASSQTENGNTIYF	TGTGCCAGCTCACAAACAGAAAATGGAAACACCATATATTTT
TRBV5-1	TRBD2	NA	TRBJ2-2	CASSLAGLAGGPGTGELFF	TGCGCCAGCAGCTTGGCCGGACTAGCGGGAGGGCCGGGAACCGGGGAGCTGTTTTTT
TRBV4-2	TRBD1	few	TRBJ1-1	CASSQGGTVDTEAFF	TGTGCCAGCAGCCAAGGCGGGACAGTTGACACTGAAGCTTTCTTT
TRBV19	NA	NA	TRBJ1-2	CASSIPGRTVYTF	TGTGCCAGTAGTATACCCGGCCGGACAGTTTACACCTTC
TRBV6-1	TRBD1	NA	TRBJ2-7	CANQGASNEQYF	TGTGCCAACCAGGGGGCGAGCAACGAGCAGTACTTC
TRBV11-2	TRBD1	NA	TRBJ1-2	CAGGTGGGYTF	TGTGCCGGGGGGACAGGGGGAGGCTACACCTTC
TRBV6-8	TRBD1	NA	TRBJ2-5	CASSYCPDRALETQYF	TGTGCCAGCAGTTACTGCCCTGACAGGGCCCTAGAGACCCAGTACTTC
TRBV6-1	NA	NA	TRBJ1-5	CASRGGVGNQPQHF	TGTGCCAGCAGGGGGGGAGTGGGCAATCAGCCCCAGCATTTT
TRBV5-4	NA	few	TRBJ1-1	CASSLSHQGNTEAFF	TGTGCCAGCAGCTTGAGTCACCAAGGAAACACTGAAGCTTTCTTT
TRBV7-2	TRBD2	NA	TRBJ2-7	CASSLGGRFYEQYF	TGTGCCAGCAGCTTGGGCGGGAGGTTCTACGAGCAGTACTTC
TRBV27	NA	NA	TRBJ2-1	CASSLQGRFDQFF	TGTGCCAGCAGTTTACAGGGCCGATTTGATCAATTCTTC
TRBV6-5	NA	NA	TRBJ1-5	CASSTGVTQPQHF	TGTGCCAGCAGTACGGGAGTTACTCAGCCCCAGCATTTT
TRBV7-6	NA	NA	TRBJ2-5	CASSLVSGRPETQYF	TGTGCCAGCAGCTTAGTATCAGGGAGGCCCGAGACCCAGTACTTC
TRBV6-6	TRBD1	NA	TRBJ1-1	CASSAGTGVFGTEAFF	TGTGCCAGCAGTGCCGGGACAGGGGTTTTCGGCACTGAAGCTTTCTTT
TRBV5-1	NA	once	TRBJ2-7	CASSLEAGGYEQYF	TGCGCCAGCAGCTTGGAGGCCGGCGGCTACGAGCAGTACTTC
TRBV7-3	NA	NA	TRBJ2-2	CASSLTGDTGELFF	TGTGCCAGCAGCTTAACAGGGGATACCGGGGAGCTGTTTTTT
TRBV6-1	NA	NA	TRBJ1-3	CASSDRNRAGNTIYF	TGTGCCAGCAGTGACAGAAACCGGGCTGGAAACACCATATATTTT
TRBV7-6	TRBD2	NA	TRBJ2-3	CASSPRTSGRGTDTQYF	TGTGCCAGCAGCCCTAGGACTAGCGGGAGAGGTACAGATACGCAGTATTTT
TRBV23-1	NA	NA	TRBJ1-3	CASSHLPDTREGNTIYF	TGCGCCAGCAGTCACCTCCCGGACACGCGAGAGGGAAACACCATATATTTT
TRBV6-1	NA	NA	TRBJ2-7	CASSRGRDGSYEQYF	TGTGCCAGCAGTAGGGGGCGGGACGGCTCCTACGAGCAGTACTTC
TRBV29-1	NA	NA	TRBJ2-7	CSVEGRADIHEQYF	TGCAGCGTTGAGGGGAGAGCGGACATCCACGAGCAGTACTTC
TRBV4-2	TRBD2	once	TRBJ2-5	CASSQERAGVGQETQYF	TGTGCCAGCAGCCAAGAAAGGGCGGGAGTAGGACAAGAGACCCAGTACTTC
TRBV7-6	NA	NA	TRBJ2-1	CASSPSRFYNEQFF	TGTGCCAGCAGCCCCAGCCGGTTTTACAATGAGCAGTTCTTC
TRBV19	NA	NA	TRBJ2-7	CASSIVEGSYPREQYF	TGTGCCAGTAGTATAGTCGAGGGTTCTTATCCTCGGGAGCAGTACTTC
TRBV7-3	TRBD2	NA	TRBJ2-3	CASSLRTSGSTDTQYF	TGTGCCAGCAGCTTAAGAACTAGCGGGAGCACAGATACGCAGTATTTT
TRBV7-2	NA	NA	TRBJ2-2	CASSLLTGDGELFF	TGTGCCAGCAGCTTATTGACAGGAGACGGGGAGCTGTTTTTT
TRBV7-7	NA	NA	TRBJ2-2	CASSSVPRLGELFF	TGTGCCAGCAGCTCCGTTCCCCGACTTGGGGAGCTGTTTTTT
TRBV2	TRBD1	NA	TRBJ2-2	CASRDRGGRAGELFF	TGTGCCAGCAGGGACCGAGGGGGCCGTGCCGGGGAGCTGTTTTTT
TRBV27	NA	NA	TRBJ2-7	CASSLSVWPTYEQYF	TGTGCCAGCAGTTTATCGGTCTGGCCGACCTACGAGCAGTACTTC
TRBV2	NA	NA	TRBJ2-7	CASRSNDGPYEQYF	TGTGCCAGCAGATCAAACGACGGCCCCTACGAGCAGTACTTC
TRBV7-6	TRBD2	NA	TRBJ2-1	CASSKGLAGGVINEQFF	TGTGCCAGCAGCAAGGGACTAGCGGGAGGCGTTATCAATGAGCAGTTCTTC
TRBV7-2	TRBD2	NA	TRBJ2-7	CASSLVISGRGYEQYF	TGTGCCAGCAGCTTAGTTATTAGCGGGAGGGGGTACGAGCAGTACTTC
TRBV27	NA	once	TRBJ2-7	CASTSSRSYEQYF	TGTGCCAGCACCTCGAGTCGGTCCTACGAGCAGTACTTC
TRBV25-1	NA	NA	TRBJ1-4	CASSESRGRGEKLFF	TGTGCCAGCAGTGAATCGAGGGGACGCGGTGAAAAACTGTTTTTT
TRBV6-6	TRBD1	NA	TRBJ2-3	CASSYRTGGTDTQYF	TGTGCCAGCAGTTACCGGACAGGGGGCACAGATACGCAGTATTTT
TRBV30	NA	few	TRBJ1-2	CAWSPQGSGYTF	TGTGCCTGGAGCCCACAGGGAAGCGGCTACACCTTC
TRBV30	TRBD1	NA	TRBJ1-2	CAWSGPGTDSFYGYTF	TGTGCCTGGAGTGGGCCCGGGACAGATTCCTTCTATGGCTACACCTTC
TRBV7-3	NA	NA	TRBJ2-2	CASSPRQNTGELFF	TGTGCCAGCAGCCCGCGTCAGAACACCGGGGAGCTGTTTTTT
TRBV7-2	NA	NA	TRBJ1-4	CASRAGAKQHNEKLFF	TGTGCCAGCAGGGCGGGGGCTAAACAGCATAATGAAAAACTGTTTTTT
TRBV7-2	NA	NA	TRBJ2-5	CASSFDPGETQYF	TGTGCCAGCAGCTTTGATCCGGGGGAGACCCAGTACTTC
TRBV21-1	NA	NA	TRBJ1-2	CASSKGGQVNGYTF	TGTGCCAGCAGCAAAGGCGGACAGGTCAATGGCTACACCTTC
TRBV5-8	TRBD2	NA	TRBJ2-7	CASSFPRLAGGRAYEQYF	TGTGCCAGCAGCTTCCCTCGACTAGCGGGAGGGCGGGCCTACGAGCAGTACTTC
TRBV5-4	NA	NA	TRBJ1-3	CASRSWGSGNTIYF	TGTGCCAGCCGCTCTTGGGGATCCGGAAACACCATATATTTT
TRBV25-1	TRBD2	NA	TRBJ2-3	CASSAMGGSTDTQYF	TGTGCCAGCAGTGCAATGGGGGGGAGCACAGATACGCAGTATTTT
TRBV29-1	NA	NA	TRBJ2-5	CSVALSPGETQYF	TGCAGCGTTGCGTTAAGCCCCGGAGAGACCCAGTACTTC
TRBV10-3	NA	NA	TRBJ2-1	CAISGTSGEQFF	TGTGCCATCAGCGGGACTTCCGGTGAGCAGTTCTTC
TRBV30	NA	NA	TRBJ2-7	CAWSVSLEQYF	TGTGCCTGGAGTGTATCGTTAGAGCAGTACTTC
TRBV28	NA	NA	TRBJ1-2	CASSLGTAYGYTF	TGTGCCAGCAGTTTAGGAACAGCCTATGGCTACACCTTC
TRBV9	TRBD1	NA	TRBJ2-1	CASSVPTGGPYNEQFF	TGTGCCAGCAGCGTACCGACAGGGGGCCCCTACAATGAGCAGTTCTTC